The sample holds one count of the clone carrying this T cell receptor (beta chain). Its antigen is currently unknown. The data originate from a study of cytomegalovirus exposure and HLA in healthy donors. Study at large: The approximately 670 first-cohort repertoires shared a platform with the approximately 110 validation repertoires, as reported in a later analysis.

Per the germline V gene, CDR1 is MNHEY and CDR2 is SMNVEV (reference sequence). This CDR3 contains 21 residues. V lost 9 bases and J lost 4, with 37 bases in between. Sequencing was performed with immunoSEQ multiplex PCR; in TCRdb, only in-frame clones are kept and a portion is missing. The data show 150,000 to 200,000 clones, roughly 85% seen once. Study-wide results and limits: Rarity characterized most TCR sequences, yet some public TCRs appeared in many donors. In vitro experiments confirmed that a few CMV-associated chains were specific for CMV antigens. First-cohort TCR clusters were later found to tend to co-occur in the 120 or so validation repertoires.

The chain is built from TRBV27 and TRBJ1-3; D may be TRBD1 (6 bases). What was sequenced was PBMCs. The sequence came from a man aged 18 to 29 in good health and CMV-seropositive. The CDR3 DNA reads TGTGCCAGGTCCTACCAGGACAGTCGTTGCGTCCGTGGGCGATCCGGAAACACCATATATTTT. This gives the protein CARSYQDSRCVRGRSGNTIYF.